This T cell receptor beta chain was retrieved from a study of CD8 T cells in ankylosing spondylitis. Whole-study findings and limits: Ankylosing spondylitis blood seemed to carry a telltale TCR beta motif made of several highly homologous variants. Certain motif variants had earlier been reported in reactive arthritis synovial fluid and blood. The study looked at matched synovial fluid samples from ankylosing spondylitis patients. Disease-linked clones were reported to be significantly enriched there.

About this clonotype: Its antigen is currently unknown.

By quantitative 5'-RACE with molecular barcodes, the TCR beta libraries were made. TCRdb re-called the 5' RACE reads through MiXCR, storing one row per CDR3 protein. The sample shows some 700,000 distinct CDR3 sequences, 19% of them seen only once. The CDR3 extends over 13 amino acids. The V gene lost 4 bases and the J gene lost 4 bases, with 10 bases spanning the gap. Sequenced sample: blood, either unsorted or a sorted T cell fraction (not recorded which). The chain couples TRBV12-3 or TRBV12-4 to TRBJ1-1; D unresolved. The TCR was taken from a male donor with ankylosing spondylitis. DNA for the CDR3: TGTGCCAGCAGTTACCTACCGGGCACTGAAGCTTTCTTT. This encodes CASSYLPGTEAFF.